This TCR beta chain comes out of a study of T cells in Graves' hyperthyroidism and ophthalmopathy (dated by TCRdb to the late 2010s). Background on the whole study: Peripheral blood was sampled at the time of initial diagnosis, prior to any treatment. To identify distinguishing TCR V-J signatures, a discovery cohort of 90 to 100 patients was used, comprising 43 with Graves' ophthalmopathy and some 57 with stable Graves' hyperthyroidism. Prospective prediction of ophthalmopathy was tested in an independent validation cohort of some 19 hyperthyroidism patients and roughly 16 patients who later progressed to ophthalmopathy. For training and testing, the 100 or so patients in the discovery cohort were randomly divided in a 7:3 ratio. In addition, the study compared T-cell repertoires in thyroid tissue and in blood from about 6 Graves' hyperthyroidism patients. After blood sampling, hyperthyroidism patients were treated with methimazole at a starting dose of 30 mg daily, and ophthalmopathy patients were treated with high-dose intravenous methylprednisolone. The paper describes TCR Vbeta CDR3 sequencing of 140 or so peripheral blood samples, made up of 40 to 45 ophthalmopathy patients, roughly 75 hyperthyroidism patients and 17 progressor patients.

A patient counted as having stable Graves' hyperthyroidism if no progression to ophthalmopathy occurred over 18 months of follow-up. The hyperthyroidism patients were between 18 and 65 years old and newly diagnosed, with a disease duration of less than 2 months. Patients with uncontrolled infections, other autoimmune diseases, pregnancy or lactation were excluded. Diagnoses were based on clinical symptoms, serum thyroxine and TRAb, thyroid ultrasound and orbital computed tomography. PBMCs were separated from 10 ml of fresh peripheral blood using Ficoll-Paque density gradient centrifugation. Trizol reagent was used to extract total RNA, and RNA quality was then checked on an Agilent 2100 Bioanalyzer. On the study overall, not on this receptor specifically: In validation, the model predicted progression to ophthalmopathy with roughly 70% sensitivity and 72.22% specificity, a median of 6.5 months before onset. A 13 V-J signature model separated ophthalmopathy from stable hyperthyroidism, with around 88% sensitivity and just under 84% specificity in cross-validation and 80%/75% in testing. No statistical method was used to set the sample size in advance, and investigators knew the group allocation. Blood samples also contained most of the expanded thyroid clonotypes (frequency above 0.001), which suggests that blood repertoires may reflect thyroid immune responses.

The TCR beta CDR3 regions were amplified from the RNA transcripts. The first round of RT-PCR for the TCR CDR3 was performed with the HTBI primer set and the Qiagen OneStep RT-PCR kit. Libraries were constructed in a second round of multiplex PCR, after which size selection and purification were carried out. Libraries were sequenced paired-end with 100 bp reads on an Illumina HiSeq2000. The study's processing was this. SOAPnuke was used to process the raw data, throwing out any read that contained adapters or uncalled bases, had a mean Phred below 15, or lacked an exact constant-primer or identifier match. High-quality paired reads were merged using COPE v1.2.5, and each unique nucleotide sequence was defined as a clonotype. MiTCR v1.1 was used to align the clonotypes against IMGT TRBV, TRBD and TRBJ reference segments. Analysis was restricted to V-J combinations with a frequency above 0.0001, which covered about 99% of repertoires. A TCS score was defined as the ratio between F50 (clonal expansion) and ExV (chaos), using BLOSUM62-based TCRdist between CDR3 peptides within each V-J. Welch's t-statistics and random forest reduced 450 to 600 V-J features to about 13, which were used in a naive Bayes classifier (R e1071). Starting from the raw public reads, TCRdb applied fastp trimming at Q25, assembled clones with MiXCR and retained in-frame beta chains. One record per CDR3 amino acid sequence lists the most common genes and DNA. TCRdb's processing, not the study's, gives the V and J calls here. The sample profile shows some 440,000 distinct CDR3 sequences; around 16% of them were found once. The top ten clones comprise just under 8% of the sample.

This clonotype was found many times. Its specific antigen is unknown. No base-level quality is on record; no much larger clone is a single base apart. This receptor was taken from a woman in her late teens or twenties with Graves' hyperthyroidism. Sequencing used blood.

The nucleotide sequence reads as follows: TGCAGTGCTAGAGTACTGTCTGGGAGACGAAACGAGCAGTACTTC. Translated, this gives CSARVLSGRRNEQYF. The sequence is built from TRBV20-1 and TRBJ2-7; the D gene is possibly TRBD2, with 5 bases matching. CDR1 and CDR2 are read off the germline V gene (reference sequence) as DFQATT and SNEGSKA. The trim is 1 base for V and 5 bases for J, with a gap of 18 bases between the germline ends. From its cysteine to its phenylalanine, the CDR3 spans 15 amino acids. The kept DNA is CDR3 alone, 45 bases in frame from the first base.